This T cell receptor (beta chain) was observed in a study of CD8+CD57+ T cells in acquired aplastic anemia (dated by TCRdb to the late 2010s). Regarding the study in general: On average, sorted CD4+ and CD8+ cells yielded around 3.5 ug of extracted DNA, with a range of 0.2 to 27.4 ug. CD8+CD57+ expansion was defined as frequency above the mean frequency observed in healthy subjects.

This clonotype was observed a handful of times. Its antigen remains unidentified. No clone much larger than this one lies a single base away; base qualities are absent. Its CDR3 holds 16 amino acids, cysteine through phenylalanine. Only the CDR3 part of the read is kept: 48 bases, read in frame from the first base. The germline V gene encodes CDR1 PRHDT and CDR2 FYEKMQ (reference sequence). Cut back by 1 base and 7 bases, the V and J ends lie 14 bases apart. Profiling of TCR beta VDJ combinations and CDR3 sequences used genomic DNA as the template. An Illumina HiSeq 2000 was used for TCR repertoire sequencing. On the study's bioinformatics: TRBV/TRBJ rearrangement plots, CDR3 size and DJ length profiles, and Simpson's diversity index were used to assess repertoires. The immunodominant clone was defined as the most abundant DNA sequence in deep sequencing data. CDR3 amino acid sequences were screened for sharing across subjects and were compared with published repertoires and the VDJdb database. TCRdb applied fastp at Q25 and MiXCR to the public reads, then kept only in-frame beta chains. Each entry merges the rows of one CDR3 protein and shows their most common DNA and genes. Clone size and V and J calls follow TCRdb, not the original study. This sample lists 450,000 to 550,000 distinct CDR3 sequences; roughly a third were detected once. 0.7% to 1% of the sample is held by the ten biggest clonotypes.

Expansion of CD8+CD57+ cells had been shown by flow cytometry in the patients chosen for sequencing. All patients had severe acquired aplastic anemia diagnosed by International Study of Aplastic Anemia and Agranulocytosis and Camitta criteria. No therapy had been received by the patients at the time of blood sampling. The study deep-sequenced TCR repertoires of sorted CD4+ and CD8+ blood T cells from severe aplastic anemia patients and healthy subjects. Patients were enrolled in the USA under clinicaltrials.gov protocols 00001620, 01623167, 00001397, 00071045, 00081523 and 00961064. Ficoll-Paque density gradient centrifugation was used to isolate peripheral blood mononuclear cells. Before DNA extraction, CD4+ and CD8+ T cells were sorted with FACS or magnetic beads. Broader findings and caveats from the paper: Roughly 29 CD8+ CDR3 sequences were found in both patients and controls but appeared to be highly expressed in patients and within the immunodominant clones of the patients. CD8+ Simpson's diversity did not differ significantly between patients and healthy controls (P=0.060).

The clonotype was recovered from a human donor with aplastic anemia. The sequence links TRBV13 to TRBJ1-6, with TRBD1 as a weak D call on 6 bases. What was sequenced was sorted CD4+, CD8+, or CD8+CD57+ T cells (not recorded which) from PBMCs. Here the CDR3 is given as CASSLVVGARNSPLHF. The DNA sequence follows: TGTGCCAGCAGCTTAGTAGTGGGGGCGCGAAATTCACCCCTCCACTTT.